The 11 T cell receptor beta chains in this list originate from one sample, sequenced in a study of shared clonotypes between healthy human individuals. The method was immunoSEQ multiplex PCR; TCRdb's version includes in-frame clones alone and lacks a portion of them. The profile covers millions of clones, with roughly 94% appearing a single time and 0.13% taken by the ten largest. Input material: naive CD4+ T cells sorted from blood. The subset denotes: CD45RA+ positively selected. The source of these receptors is a man between 18 and 29 years old in good health.

The chain couples TRBV25-1 to TRBJ2-1, with 8 positions matching TRBD2. The CDR3 is made up of 18 amino acids. V trimming: 2 bases; J trimming: 7 bases; junction bases outside the gene matches: 16. Germline assignment: CDR1 MGHDK and CDR2 SYGVNS. CDR3 in DNA: TGTGCCAGCAGTGAAACCGCCCCGGTTAGCGGGGTGGGGAATGAGCAGTTCTTC. It translates to CASSETAPVSGVGNEQFF. The variable domain in full, completed from reference TRBV25-1 and TRBJ2-1, reads EADIYQTPRYLVIGTGKKITLECSQTMGHDKMYWYQQDPGMELHLIHYSYGVNSTEKGDLSSESTVSRIRTEHFPLTLESARPSHTSQYLCASSETAPVSGVGNEQFFGPGTRLTVL.

Here the CDR3 DNA reads TGTGCCAGCTCACCGCCCGGGACTTTTGGAAACACCATATATTTT. Translated: CASSPPGTFGNTIYF. This chain links TRBV18 with TRBJ1-3; TRBD1 might be the D (5 bases). CDR3 length equals 15 residues. The V end lost 3 bases, the J end lost 3 bases, and 12 bases lay between the germline ends. CDR1 is KGHSH, CDR2 LQKENI, per germline.

The genes are TRBV11-3 and TRBJ2-7; 7 positions match TRBD2. Germline CDR1 SGHNT, CDR2 YENEEA. This CDR3 region has 13 residues. The V segment lost 4 bases and the J segment 2 bases; nucleotides outside the gene matches: 2. CDR3 bases: TGTGCCAGCAGCTCCGGGGGGACCTACGAGCAGTACTTC. This translates into CASSSGGTYEQYF.

The rearrangement uses TRBV12-5 and TRBJ2-7, with 10 bases identical to TRBD2. CDR1 and CDR2 (germline): LGHNT, FRNRAP. This CDR3 contains 14 residues. V lost 5 bases and J lost 7; bases outside the gene matches: 8. This CDR3 is CASGPSGSLGEQYF. As DNA, the CDR3 is TGTGCTAGTGGTCCTAGCGGGAGTTTGGGGGAGCAGTACTTC.

The chain links TRBV30 to TRBJ2-7; the match to TRBD1 covers 7 bases. After removal of 4 bases from V and 4 bases from J, the junction contained 7 bases not matched to a gene. Germline values: CDR1 GTSNPN, CDR2 SVGIG (reference sequence). CDR3 length equals 13 residues. Written as DNA, the CDR3 is TGTGCCTGGACTGGACAGGAGATATACGAGCAGTACTTC. It codes for CAWTGQEIYEQYF.

The chain links TRBV6-1 to TRBJ2-2, with D unresolved. Germline V gene data show CDR1 as MNHNS and CDR2 as SASEGT. The CDR3 totals 12 residues. Deletions cut 7 bases from V and 2 bases from J, with 5 bases between. CDR3 sequence: CASTRNTGELFF. The DNA of the CDR3 is TGTGCCAGCACACGAAACACCGGGGAGCTGTTTTTT.

This rearrangement joins TRBV7-2 to TRBJ1-6; weak D call: TRBD1 (5 bases). Germline CDR1 and CDR2: SGHTA and FQGNSA. Trimming shortened V by 3 bases and J by 3 bases, and 12 bases separated the two germline ends. The CDR3 has 16 residues. The CDR3 sequence: CASSFNDRGYNSPLHF. Here the CDR3 DNA reads TGTGCCAGCAGCTTTAATGATAGGGGCTATAATTCACCCCTCCACTTT.

V is TRBV6-5 and J is TRBJ1-6, with a weak D call TRBD1 (6 bases). This CDR3 is 15 amino acids long. Per the germline V gene, CDR1 is MNHEY and CDR2 is SVGAGI. Deletions cut 6 bases from V and 3 bases from J, with 12 bases between. CDR3 bases: TGTGCCAGCAGGGCCGGGACACACTATAATTCACCCCTCCACTTT. Amino acids: CASRAGTHYNSPLHF.

The chain recombines TRBV9 with TRBJ2-5; D tentatively reads TRBD1 or TRBD2 (5 bases each). Germline V gives CDR1 SGDLS, CDR2 YYNGEE. CDR3 length: 15 amino acids. V lost 4 bases and J lost 5, with 18 bases in between. The CDR3 is CASSPGLGEWETQYF. The CDR3 DNA sequence: TGTGCCAGCAGCCCCGGGTTGGGGGAGTGGGAGACCCAGTACTTC. The whole variable domain, filled in from reference TRBV9 and TRBJ2-5, reads DSGVTQTPKHLITATGQRVTLRCSPRSGDLSVYWYQQSLDQGLQFLIQYYNGEERAKGNILERFSAQQFPDLHSELNLSSLELGDSALYFCASSPGLGEWETQYFGPGTRLLVL.

The V gene is TRBV10-3, the J gene TRBJ1-2; 10 positions agree with TRBD1. V shed 3 bases and J 2 bases; nucleotides not matched to a gene: 3. Germline V lookup: CDR1 ENHRY, CDR2 SYGVKD. The CDR3 is 15 residues long. The CDR3 sequence: CAISDEDRGNYGYTF. The CDR3 coding sequence is TGTGCCATCAGTGACGAGGACAGGGGGAACTATGGCTACACCTTC.

The V and J genes are TRBV5-1 and TRBJ1-3; tentatively, D is TRBD1 (5 bases). CDR1 is SGHRS, CDR2 YFSETQ, per germline. This CDR3 contains 15 residues. V was shortened by 4 bases and J by 3 bases, with 14 bases between the two germline ends. The CDR3 nucleotides read TGCGCCAGCAGCCCTTATTCTCAGGGTGGAAACACCATATATTTT. Translation: CASSPYSQGGNTIYF.